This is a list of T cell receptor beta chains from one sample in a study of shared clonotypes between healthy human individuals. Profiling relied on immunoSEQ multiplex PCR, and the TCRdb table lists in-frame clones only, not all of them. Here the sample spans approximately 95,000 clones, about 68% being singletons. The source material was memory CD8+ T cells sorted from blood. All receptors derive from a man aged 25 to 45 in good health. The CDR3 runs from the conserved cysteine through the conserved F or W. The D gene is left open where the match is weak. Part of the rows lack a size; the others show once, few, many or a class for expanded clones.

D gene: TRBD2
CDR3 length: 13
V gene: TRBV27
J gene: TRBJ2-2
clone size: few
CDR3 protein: CASSFGRGRELFF
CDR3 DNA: TGTGCCAGCAGTTTCGGGAGGGGCCGGGAGCTGTTTTTT

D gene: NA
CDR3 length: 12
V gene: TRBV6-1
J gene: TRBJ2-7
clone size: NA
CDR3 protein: CASSWDSYEQYF
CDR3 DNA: TGTGCCAGCAGTTGGGACTCCTACGAGCAGTACTTC

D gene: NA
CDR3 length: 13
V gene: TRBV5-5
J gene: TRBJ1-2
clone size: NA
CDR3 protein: CASSRQDPARYTF
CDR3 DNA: TGTGCCAGCAGTCGACAGGATCCCGCTCGCTACACCTTC

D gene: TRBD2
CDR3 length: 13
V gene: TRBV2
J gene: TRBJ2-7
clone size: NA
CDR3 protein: CASTGLAAYEQYF
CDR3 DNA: TGTGCCAGCACCGGACTAGCCGCCTACGAGCAGTACTTC

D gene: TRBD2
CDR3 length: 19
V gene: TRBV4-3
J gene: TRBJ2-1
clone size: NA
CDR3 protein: CASSQASRTSDRIIHEQFF
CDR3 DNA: TGCGCCAGCAGCCAAGCTAGTCGGACTAGCGATCGTATCATCCATGAGCAGTTCTTC

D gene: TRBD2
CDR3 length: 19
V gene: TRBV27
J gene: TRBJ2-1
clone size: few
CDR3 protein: CASSLRIPGLAGTYNEQFF
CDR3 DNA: TGTGCCAGCAGTTTGCGAATCCCGGGACTAGCGGGAACCTACAATGAGCAGTTCTTC

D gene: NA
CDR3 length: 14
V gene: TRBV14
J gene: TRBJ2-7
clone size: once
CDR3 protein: CASSQRVDIHEQYF
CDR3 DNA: TGTGCCAGCAGCCAAAGGGTAGACATCCACGAGCAGTACTTC

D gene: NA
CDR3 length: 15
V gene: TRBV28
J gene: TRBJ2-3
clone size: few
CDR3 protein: CASSLGTVSTDTQYF
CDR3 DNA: TGTGCCAGCAGTTTAGGTACCGTTAGCACAGATACGCAGTATTTT

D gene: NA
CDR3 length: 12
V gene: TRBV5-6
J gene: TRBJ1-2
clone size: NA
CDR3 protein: CASSLRGNGYTF
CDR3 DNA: TGTGCCAGCAGTTTGAGGGGGAACGGCTACACCTTC

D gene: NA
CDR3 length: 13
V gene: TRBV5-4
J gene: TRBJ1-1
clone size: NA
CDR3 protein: CASSKGYGTEAFF
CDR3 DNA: TGTGCCAGCTCAAAGGGGTACGGCACTGAAGCTTTCTTT

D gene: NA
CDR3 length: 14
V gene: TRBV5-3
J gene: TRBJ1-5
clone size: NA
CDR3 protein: CARSLDRGNQPQHF
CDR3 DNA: TGTGCCAGAAGCTTGGACAGGGGCAATCAGCCCCAGCATTTT

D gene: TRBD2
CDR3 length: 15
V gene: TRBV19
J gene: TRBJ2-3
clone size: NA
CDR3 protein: CASSMASGATDTQYF
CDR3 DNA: TGTGCCAGTAGTATGGCTAGCGGAGCCACAGATACGCAGTATTTT

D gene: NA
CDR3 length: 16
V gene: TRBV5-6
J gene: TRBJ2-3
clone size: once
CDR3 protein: CASSFRVTPSTDTQYF
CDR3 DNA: TGTGCCAGCAGCTTTCGTGTGACACCTAGCACAGATACGCAGTATTTT

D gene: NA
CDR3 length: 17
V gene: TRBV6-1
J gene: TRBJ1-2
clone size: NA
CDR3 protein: CASSDTGTRLVPYGYTF
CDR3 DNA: TGTGCCAGCAGTGATACCGGGACAAGGCTAGTTCCCTATGGCTACACCTTC

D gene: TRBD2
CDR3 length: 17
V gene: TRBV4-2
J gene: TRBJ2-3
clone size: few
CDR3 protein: CASSQDWREGSTDTQYF
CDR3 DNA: TGTGCCAGCAGCCAAGACTGGCGGGAGGGTAGCACAGATACGCAGTATTTT

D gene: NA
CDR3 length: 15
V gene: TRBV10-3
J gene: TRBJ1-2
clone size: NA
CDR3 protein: CAIRKPWTADYGYTF
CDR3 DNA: TGTGCCATCAGGAAGCCGTGGACAGCCGACTATGGCTACACCTTC

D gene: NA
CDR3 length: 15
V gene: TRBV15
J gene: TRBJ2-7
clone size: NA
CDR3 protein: CATSSRVDGAYEQYF
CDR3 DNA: TGTGCCACCAGCAGCAGGGTTGACGGGGCCTACGAGCAGTACTTC

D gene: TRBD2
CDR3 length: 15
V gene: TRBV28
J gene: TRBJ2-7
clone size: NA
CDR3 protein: CAIGLAGSNSYEQYF
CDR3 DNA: TGTGCCATCGGACTAGCGGGTTCAAACTCCTACGAGCAGTACTTC

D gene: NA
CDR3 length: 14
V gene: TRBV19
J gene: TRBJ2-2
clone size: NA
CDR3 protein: CASSIVGHTGELFF
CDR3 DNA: TGTGCCAGTAGTATAGTTGGCCACACCGGGGAGCTGTTTTTT

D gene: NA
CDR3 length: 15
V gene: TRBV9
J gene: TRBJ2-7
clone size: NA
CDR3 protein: CASSVGGSPSYEQYF
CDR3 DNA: TGTGCCAGCAGCGTAGGGGGGAGTCCATCCTACGAGCAGTACTTC

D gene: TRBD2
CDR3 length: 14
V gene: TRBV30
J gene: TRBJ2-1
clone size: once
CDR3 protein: CAGRGVAGVNEQFF
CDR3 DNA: TGTGCCGGCCGCGGGGTAGCGGGAGTCAATGAGCAGTTCTTC

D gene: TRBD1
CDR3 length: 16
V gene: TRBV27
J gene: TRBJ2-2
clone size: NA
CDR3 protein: CASSPTGGGWAGELFF
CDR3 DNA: TGTGCCAGCAGTCCCACAGGGGGCGGATGGGCCGGGGAGCTGTTTTTT

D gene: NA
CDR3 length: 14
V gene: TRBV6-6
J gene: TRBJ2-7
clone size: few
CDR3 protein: CASSYSLSSYEQYF
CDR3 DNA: TGTGCCAGCAGTTACTCCCTATCCTCCTACGAGCAGTACTTC

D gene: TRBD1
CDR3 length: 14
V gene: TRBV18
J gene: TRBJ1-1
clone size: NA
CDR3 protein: CASSLNRGHTEAFF
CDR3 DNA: TGTGCCAGCTCACTAAACAGGGGCCACACTGAAGCTTTCTTT

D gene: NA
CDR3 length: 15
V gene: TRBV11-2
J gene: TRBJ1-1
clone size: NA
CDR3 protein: CASSPPSYRETEAFF
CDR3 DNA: TGTGCCAGCAGCCCCCCGTCCTACCGGGAGACTGAAGCTTTCTTT

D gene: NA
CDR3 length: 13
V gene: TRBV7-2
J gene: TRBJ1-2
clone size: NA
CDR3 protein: CASSFSTSYGYTF
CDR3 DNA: TGTGCCAGCAGCTTCTCGACCTCCTATGGCTACACCTTC

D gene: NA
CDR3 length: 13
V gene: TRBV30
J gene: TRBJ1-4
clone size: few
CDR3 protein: CAWSAGFGEKLFF
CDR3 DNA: TGTGCCTGGAGTGCGGGCTTCGGTGAAAAACTGTTTTTT

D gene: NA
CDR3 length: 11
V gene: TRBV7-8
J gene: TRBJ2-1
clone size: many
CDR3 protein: CASSLAGEQFF
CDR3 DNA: TGTGCCAGCAGCTTAGCTGGGGAGCAGTTCTTC

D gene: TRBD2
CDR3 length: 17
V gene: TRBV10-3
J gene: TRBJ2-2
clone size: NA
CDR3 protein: CAISEPGLAGNTGELFF
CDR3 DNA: TGTGCCATCAGTGAGCCGGGACTAGCGGGGAACACCGGGGAGCTGTTTTTT

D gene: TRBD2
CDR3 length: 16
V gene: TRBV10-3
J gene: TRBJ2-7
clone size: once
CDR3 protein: CAISGAEGLAGVEQYF
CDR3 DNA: TGTGCCATCAGTGGGGCCGAGGGACTAGCGGGAGTTGAGCAGTACTTC

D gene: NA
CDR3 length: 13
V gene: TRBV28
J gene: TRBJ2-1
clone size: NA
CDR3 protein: CASAPALGNEQFF
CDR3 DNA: TGTGCCAGCGCCCCCGCGCTGGGCAATGAGCAGTTCTTC

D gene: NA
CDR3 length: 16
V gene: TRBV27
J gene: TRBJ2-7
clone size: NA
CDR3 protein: CASSLSSGNYAYEQYF
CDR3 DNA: TGTGCCAGCAGTTTATCGTCCGGGAACTACGCCTACGAGCAGTACTTC

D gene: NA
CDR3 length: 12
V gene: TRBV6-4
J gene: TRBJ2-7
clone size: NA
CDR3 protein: CASSFVSYEQYF
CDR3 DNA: TGTGCCAGCAGTTTCGTCTCCTACGAGCAGTACTTC

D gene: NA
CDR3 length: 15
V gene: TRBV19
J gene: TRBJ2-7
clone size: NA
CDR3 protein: CASPPVRARAHEQYF
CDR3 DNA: TGTGCCAGTCCCCCGGTCCGGGCCCGAGCCCACGAGCAGTACTTC

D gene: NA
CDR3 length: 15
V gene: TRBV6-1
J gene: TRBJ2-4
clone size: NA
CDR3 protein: CAGSRATGEGNIQYF
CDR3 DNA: TGTGCCGGTTCCCGAGCAACAGGGGAGGGAAACATTCAGTACTTC

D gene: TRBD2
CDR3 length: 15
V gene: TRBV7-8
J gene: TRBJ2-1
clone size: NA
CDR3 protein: CASSVQSGTTHEQFF
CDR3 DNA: TGTGCCAGCAGCGTCCAGAGCGGGACTACGCATGAGCAGTTCTTC

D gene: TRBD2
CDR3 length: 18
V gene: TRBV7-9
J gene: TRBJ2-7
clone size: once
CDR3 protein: CASSFFRTSGGSSYEQYF
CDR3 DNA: TGTGCCAGCAGCTTCTTCCGGACTAGCGGGGGAAGCTCCTACGAGCAGTACTTC

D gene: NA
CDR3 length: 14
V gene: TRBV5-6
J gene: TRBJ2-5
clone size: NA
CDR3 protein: CASSLGGARETQYF
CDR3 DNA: TGTGCCAGCAGCTTGGGGGGGGCGAGGGAGACCCAGTACTTC

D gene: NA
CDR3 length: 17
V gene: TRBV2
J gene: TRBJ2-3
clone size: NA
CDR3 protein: CASSEWAGNVPTETQYF
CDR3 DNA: TGTGCCAGCAGTGAATGGGCAGGCAATGTTCCCACAGAAACGCAGTATTTT

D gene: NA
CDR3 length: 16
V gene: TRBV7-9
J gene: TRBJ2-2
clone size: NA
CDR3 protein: CASSSLLAENTGELFF
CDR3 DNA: TGTGCCAGCAGCTCCCTTCTGGCAGAGAACACCGGGGAGCTGTTTTTT

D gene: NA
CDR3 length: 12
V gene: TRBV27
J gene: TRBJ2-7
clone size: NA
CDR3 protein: CASSLLGDEQYF
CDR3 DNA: TGTGCCAGCAGTCTCTTGGGGGACGAGCAGTACTTC

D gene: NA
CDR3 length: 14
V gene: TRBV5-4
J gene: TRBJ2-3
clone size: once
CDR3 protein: CASSPDLLKDTQYF
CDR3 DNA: TGTGCCAGCAGCCCAGACCTTTTGAAGGATACGCAGTATTTT

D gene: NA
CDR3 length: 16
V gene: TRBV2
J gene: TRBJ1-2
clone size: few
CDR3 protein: CASRDPWGASYYGYTF
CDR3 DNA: TGTGCCAGCAGGGACCCCTGGGGGGCTAGCTACTATGGCTACACCTTC

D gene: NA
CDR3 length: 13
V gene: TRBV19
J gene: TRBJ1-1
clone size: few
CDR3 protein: CASSLQETTEAFF
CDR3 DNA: TGTGCCAGTAGTTTGCAGGAGACCACTGAAGCTTTCTTT

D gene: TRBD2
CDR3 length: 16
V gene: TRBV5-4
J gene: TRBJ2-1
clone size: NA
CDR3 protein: CASNLAGGFSYNEQFF
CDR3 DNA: TGTGCCAGCAACCTAGCGGGAGGATTCTCCTACAATGAGCAGTTCTTC

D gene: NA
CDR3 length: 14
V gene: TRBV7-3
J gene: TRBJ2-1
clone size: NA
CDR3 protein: CASSPSRGFNEQFF
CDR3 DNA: TGTGCCAGCAGCCCGTCCCGGGGGTTCAATGAGCAGTTCTTC

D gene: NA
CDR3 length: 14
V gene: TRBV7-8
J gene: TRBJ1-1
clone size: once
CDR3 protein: CASSLVWWDTEAFF
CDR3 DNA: TGTGCCAGCAGCTTAGTTTGGTGGGACACTGAAGCTTTCTTT

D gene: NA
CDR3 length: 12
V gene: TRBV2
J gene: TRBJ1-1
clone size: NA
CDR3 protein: CASSPMGTEAFF
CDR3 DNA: TGTGCCAGCAGTCCGATGGGGACTGAAGCTTTCTTT

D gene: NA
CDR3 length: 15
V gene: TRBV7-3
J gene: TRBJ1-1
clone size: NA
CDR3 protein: CASTPGVGRETEAFF
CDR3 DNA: TGTGCCAGCACCCCGGGGGTGGGCAGGGAGACTGAAGCTTTCTTT

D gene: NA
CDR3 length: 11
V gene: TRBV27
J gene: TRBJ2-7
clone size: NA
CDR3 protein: CATGRTYEQYF
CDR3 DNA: TGTGCTACCGGACGGACCTACGAGCAGTACTTC

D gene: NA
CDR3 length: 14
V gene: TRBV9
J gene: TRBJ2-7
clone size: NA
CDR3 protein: CASSPRLFSYEQYF
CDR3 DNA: TGTGCCAGCAGCCCACGGCTTTTCTCCTACGAGCAGTACTTC

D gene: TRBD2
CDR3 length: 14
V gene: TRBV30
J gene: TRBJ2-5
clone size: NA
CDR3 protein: CAWSPPGLAETQYF
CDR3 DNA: TGTGCCTGGAGTCCTCCGGGACTAGCCGAGACCCAGTACTTC

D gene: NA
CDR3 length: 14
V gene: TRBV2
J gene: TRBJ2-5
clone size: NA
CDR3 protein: CASSEARGLETQYF
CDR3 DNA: TGTGCCAGCAGTGAGGCCAGGGGATTGGAGACCCAGTACTTC

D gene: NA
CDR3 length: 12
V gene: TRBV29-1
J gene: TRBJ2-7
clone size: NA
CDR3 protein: CSVGDNSYEQYF
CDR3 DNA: TGCAGCGTTGGCGACAACTCCTACGAGCAGTACTTC